This T cell receptor (beta chain) is drawn from a study of blood T cell repertoires in COVID-19. The table came from immunoSEQ multiplex PCR; TCRdb's copy has only in-frame clones and leaves some out. The data hold about 230,000 clones, with roughly 86% observed a single time. CDR1 and CDR2 (germline): LGHDT, YNNKEL (reference sequence). The CDR3 loop spans 16 amino acids. V lost 4 bases, J lost 3 bases, and 8 bases stayed unmatched. The chain uses TRBV3-1 (or the pseudogene TRBV3-2) and TRBJ2-7, with 11 positions matching TRBD1. The sample was PBMCs or T cells enriched from blood (not recorded which). The receptor comes from a woman aged 25 to 39 with acute COVID-19. The CDR3 coding sequence is TGTGCCAGCAGCCCCCTTCCCGGGACAGGGGGCTACGAGCAGTACTTC. Translated, it gives CASSPLPGTGGYEQYF.